This passage covers 5 T cell receptor beta chains from one sample sequenced in a study of blood T cells in healthy people across ages. Alongside a J-beta primer mix, a sample-barcoded 5' primer served in a second PCR lasting about 7 to 12 cycles. TCRdb re-called the 5' RACE reads with MiXCR, one entry per CDR3 protein. The sample comprises roughly 830,000 distinct CDR3 sequences, around two thirds of which are singletons, and about a quarter rests with the top ten. Sequenced sample: blood. These receptors were taken from a man aged 25 to 40 in good health.

The chain has TRBV3-1 and TRBJ1-2; weak D call: TRBD1 (6 bases). CDR3 length: 14 residues. V was shortened by 3 bases and J by 4 bases, with 12 bases between the two germline ends. Germline values: CDR1 LGHDT, CDR2 YNNKEL (reference sequence). The CDR3 nucleotides are TGTGCCAGCAGCCAGCTAACAGGGCGCTATGGCTACACCTTC. Translation: CASSQLTGRYGYTF.

This sequence joins TRBV10-3 and TRBJ2-1; TRBD2 is a possible D gene (5 bases). Germline assignment: CDR1 ENHRY and CDR2 SYGVKD. The CDR3 extends over 13 amino acids. V was trimmed by 4 bases and J by 8 bases, leaving 12 bases between them. CDR3 nucleotides: TGTGCCATCAGTGGGGAGCAGGCCCATGAGCAGTTCTTC. Protein product: CAISGEQAHEQFF.

The J gene is TRBJ2-5, the V gene TRBV28; 9 bases agree with TRBD1. The closer fit of TRBJ2-7 to the DNA end suggests the J call may be wrong. The germline V gene has CDR1 MDHEN and CDR2 SYDVKM. This CDR3 has 16 residues. The CDR3 loop is CASSLIFGTGLDEQYF. CDR3 nucleotides: TGTGCCAGCAGTTTAATTTTTGGGACAGGGTTGGACGAGCAGTACTTC.

The rearrangement links TRBV4-1 to TRBJ2-1; 7 positions match TRBD2. Per germline, CDR1 MGHRA and CDR2 YSYEKL. After removal of 6 bases from V and 8 bases from J, the junction contained 13 bases not matched to a gene. The CDR3 is made up of 15 amino acids. The CDR3 reads CASSPLADSRDEQFF. CDR3 sequence (DNA): TGCGCCAGCAGTCCTCTAGCGGACTCACGGGATGAGCAGTTCTTC.

This chain connects TRBV13 to TRBJ2-7; 11 nucleotides match TRBD1. Trimming cost V 3 bases and J 5 bases; bases outside gene matches: 0. The germline gives CDR1 PRHDT, CDR2 FYEKMQ (reference sequence). The CDR3 loop spans 13 amino acids. DNA for the CDR3: TGTGCCAGCAGCTTGGACAGGGGGCACGAGCAGTACTTC. This encodes CASSLDRGHEQYF.